This T cell receptor beta chain was obtained from a study of monozygotic twins with inflammatory bowel disease. Points from the study as a whole: The study found lower TCRbeta diversity (inverse Simpson) in IBD patients than in healthy co-twins.

Germline CDR1 reads MDHEN; CDR2 reads SYDVKM. This CDR3 has 16 amino acids. TCRdb re-called the 5' RACE reads and shows each CDR3 protein once, DNA omitted. The sample table includes under 200,000 distinct CDR3 sequences. Concerning this clonotype: Its antigen is unknown.

Sequencing input: blood. The TCR comes from a human donor with ulcerative colitis or Crohn's disease, or a healthy co-twin of an affected twin (not recorded which). The chain has TRBV28 and TRBJ1-3; as DNA is missing, the TRBD1 call by TCRdb cannot be tested. CDR3 region: CASSLPGEASGNTIYF.